This entry lists 22 T cell receptor beta chains sequenced from one sample in a study of shared clonotypes between healthy human individuals (TCRdb year 2020). The library relied on the immunoSEQ multiplex PCR assay. This is the immuneACCESS table as TCRdb keeps it, with only in-frame sequences that have V and J called. A part of the clones is gone; compared with another copy, unresolved V genes explain less than half, and the rest is unexplained. The sample table shows about 1 million clones, and about 77% are seen once. Roughly 1.5% of the sample is taken by the ten largest. The specimen sequenced was memory CD4+ T cells sorted from blood. The cell subset or site label for this specimen denotes: CD45RA-negative fraction. The receptors were sampled from a young man in good health.

The chain has TRBV9 and TRBJ2-3; 11 nucleotides line up with TRBD2. The CDR3 runs 17 residues. CDR1 is SGDLS, CDR2 YYNGEE, per germline. V lost 3 bases, J lost 3 bases, and 9 bases stayed unmatched. The CDR3 reads CASSGISGGAHTDTQYF. The CDR3 region has the DNA TGTGCCAGCAGCGGAATTAGCGGGGGGGCACATACAGATACGCAGTATTTT.

The rearrangement uses TRBV9 and TRBJ1-3; D not certain. V gave up 0 bases and J gave up 0 bases, with 10 bases separating them. The CDR3 consists of 16 residues. Germline assignment: CDR1 SGDLS and CDR2 YYNGEE. CDR3 in amino acids: CASSVGLSLSGNTIYF. The CDR3 DNA reads as TGTGCCAGCAGCGTAGGGTTGTCCCTCTCTGGAAACACCATATATTTT.

This chain uses TRBV19 with TRBJ2-7; no reliable D call. Germline CDR1 is LNHDA and CDR2 is SQIVND (reference sequence). The CDR3 contains 13 residues. Trimming took off 1 base at V and 2 bases at J, with 6 bases between the two ends. The CDR3 reads CASSIGSAYEQYF. For the CDR3, the DNA is TGTGCCAGTAGTATAGGATCGGCCTACGAGCAGTACTTC. Full variable domain (missing parts from reference TRBV19 and TRBJ2-7): DGGITQSPKYLFRKEGQNVTLSCEQNLNHDAMYWYRQDPGQGLRLIYYSQIVNDFQKGDIAEGYSVSREKKESFPLTVTSAQKNPTAFYLCASSIGSAYEQYFGPGTRLTVT.

This clone was seen only once. The chain recombines TRBV7-3 with TRBJ2-3; no firm D call. The CDR3 spans 12 residues. With 8 bases removed from V and 6 bases from J, the gap between germline ends came to 12 bases. Germline V lookup: CDR1 SGHTA, CDR2 FQGTGA. The CDR3 protein is CASGRPADTQYF. CDR3 nucleotides: TGTGCCAGCGGGCGCCCTGCCGATACGCAGTATTTT. Looking up the rest from reference TRBV7-3 and TRBJ2-3 gives the full variable domain: GAGVSQTPSNKVTEKGKYVELRCDPISGHTALYWYRQSLGQGPEFLIYFQGTGAADDSGLPNDRFFAVRPEGSVSTLKIQRTERGDSAVYLCASGRPADTQYFGPGTRLTVL.

The J gene is TRBJ1-4, the V gene TRBV30; a possible D gene is TRBD1 (5 bases). The germline V gene has CDR1 GTSNPN and CDR2 SVGIG (reference sequence). Trimming cost V 0 bases and J 12 bases, with 17 bases left between them. CDR3 length equals 14 residues. This chain's CDR3 is CAWSVALRGGELFF. The CDR3 bases are TGTGCCTGGAGTGTTGCATTACGTGGGGGGGAACTGTTTTTT.

V and J are TRBV6-1 and TRBJ1-2; unclear D gene. V was trimmed by 7 bases and J by 1 base, leaving 10 bases between them. The germline V gene encodes CDR1 MNHNS and CDR2 SASEGT. The CDR3 totals 13 residues. The CDR3 nucleotides are TGTGCCAGCATGATGGGGAATAACTATGGCTACACCTTC. It codes for CASMMGNNYGYTF.

Only one count was recorded for this clone. V gene TRBV30 combines with J gene TRBJ1-3; D ambiguous. The germline V and J ends were trimmed by 5 bases and 0 bases, with 8 bases remaining between them. The CDR3 consists of 13 residues. CDR1 and CDR2 (germline): GTSNPN, SVGIG (reference sequence). CDR3 bases: TGTGCCTGGGAGGTAGGCTCTGGAAACACCATATATTTT. It specifies CAWEVGSGNTIYF.

This chain uses TRBV6-5 with TRBJ1-4; 7 bases fit TRBD1. The CDR3 has 13 residues. The germline CDR1 and CDR2 sequences are MNHEY and SVGAGI. Trimming removed 6 bases from V and 8 bases from J; junction bases left unmatched: 6. The CDR3 protein is CASRDPTGEKLFF. The CDR3 nucleotides read TGTGCCAGCAGGGACCCGACAGGGGAAAAACTGTTTTTT.

The chain links TRBV7-2 to TRBJ2-7; D uncertain. The CDR3 has 11 amino acids. Between the trimmed V and J ends, which lost 4 bases and 5 bases, there was a span of 6 bases. CDR1 and CDR2 from the germline V gene are SGHTA and FQGNSA. The CDR3 DNA reads TGTGCCAGCAGCTCCTACCACGAGCAGTACTTC. Its translation is CASSSYHEQYF.

The V gene is TRBV2, the J gene TRBJ2-2; a weak D match, TRBD2 (5 bases). The germline V and J ends were trimmed by 8 bases and 6 bases, with 10 bases remaining between them. This CDR3 has 12 residues. CDR1 and CDR2 from the germline V gene are SNHLY and FYNNEI. The CDR3 DNA is TGTGCCAGCGGAAAGGGAGCCGGGGAGCTGTTTTTT. Translated, it gives CASGKGAGELFF.

The chain links TRBV19 to TRBJ2-2; D not resolved. CDR3 length: 14 residues. In germline, CDR1 is LNHDA, CDR2 SQIVND (reference sequence). V was shortened by 7 bases and J by 0 bases, with 9 bases between the two germline ends. The CDR3 reads CASKVLTNTGELFF. In DNA, the CDR3 is TGTGCCAGTAAAGTCCTAACGAACACCGGGGAGCTGTTTTTT.

In regard to this clone: The germline gene is not matched at one end of the junction; a read error may be the cause. This sample includes further DNA sequences coding for the same CDR3. This chain links TRBV5-4 with TRBJ2-5; D is ambiguous. The CDR3 extends over 13 amino acids. The germline V gene encodes CDR1 SGHNT and CDR2 YYREEE (reference sequence). CDR3 DNA: TGTGCCAGCAGTTTGGCATCCCAAGAGACCCAGTACTTC. Residues: CASSLASQETQYF. The full variable domain, completed using reference TRBV5-4 and TRBJ2-5, is ETGVTQSPTHLIKTRGQQVTLRCSSQSGHNTVSWYQQALGQGPQFIFQYYREEENGRGNFPPRFSGLQFPNYSSELNVNALELDDSALYLCASSLASQETQYFGPGTRLLVL.

V and J are TRBV27 and TRBJ2-7; no firm D call. V gave up 0 bases and J gave up 3 bases, with 9 bases separating them. The germline CDR1 and CDR2 sequences are MNHEY and SMNVEV (reference sequence). This CDR3 has 14 residues. CDR3 in amino acids: CASSLSSGDYEQYF. The CDR3 nucleotides read TGTGCCAGCAGTTTATCGAGTGGAGACTACGAGCAGTACTTC.

This chain connects TRBV21-1 to TRBJ1-1; the table's D call, TRBD1, has no DNA check behind it. TRBV21-1 is a recognized pseudogene. The CDR3 has 19 residues. CDR3 DNA: TGTGCCAGCAGAGCTACCTACCGGGACAAAAGAGAGAGGAACACTGAAGCTTTCTTT. It translates to CASRATYRDKRERNTEAFF.

In the case of this clone: A much more abundant neighbour one base away suggests this may be a read error. The rearrangement links TRBV5-7 to TRBJ2-7; TRBD1 agrees at 8 bases. TRBV5-7 is an open reading frame whose function is uncertain. With 4 bases clipped from V and 3 bases from J, the junction kept 9 bases outside the gene matches. The CDR3 covers 15 residues. CDR3 sequence: CASSPGQGMGYEQYF. CDR3 coding DNA: TGTGCCAGCAGCCCCGGACAGGGAATGGGCTACGAGCAGTACTTC.

This clone came up a few times. The chain carries TRBV2 and TRBJ1-3; the D gene is possibly TRBD1 (6 bases). The germline gives CDR1 SNHLY, CDR2 FYNNEI. The CDR3 runs 16 residues. Trimming removed 7 bases at V and 0 bases at J, with 16 bases between. CDR3 DNA sequence: TGTGCCAGCATGCTACAGGGTGGAAACTCTGGAAACACCATATATTTT. It translates to CASMLQGGNSGNTIYF.

Concerning this clone: The identical CDR3 is also encoded by other nucleotide sequences in the sample. The chain couples TRBV5-1 to TRBJ2-3; weak D call: TRBD1 (5 bases). Germline V gene sequence: CDR1 SGHRS, CDR2 YFSETQ. CDR3 length: 14 amino acids. Trimming stripped 0 bases from V and 6 bases from J, with 11 bases between. For the CDR3, the DNA is TGCGCCAGCAGCTTGGGCAGGGTAGGGGATACGCAGTATTTT. This sequence encodes CASSLGRVGDTQYF.

This clone showed up just a few times. The chain combines TRBV6-6 with TRBJ2-3; no reliable D call. CDR3 length: 11 amino acids. The germline V gene has CDR1 MNHNY and CDR2 SVGAGI (reference sequence). V was cut by 5 bases and J by 7 bases, with 7 bases left in between. The CDR3 DNA is TGTGCCAGCAGTCAGCTCAATACGCAGTATTTT. Residues: CASSQLNTQYF.

CDR3 sequence reads: CASSSGTTGELFF. The CDR3 DNA reads as TGTGCCAGCAGTTCAGGGACCACCGGGGAGCTGTTTTTT. This chain uses TRBV28 with TRBJ2-2; D assignment may be TRBD1 or TRBD2 (5 bases each). Germline V gives CDR1 MDHEN, CDR2 SYDVKM. The ends were cut back, 4 bases at V and 4 bases at J, with 7 bases in the middle. This CDR3 is 13 amino acids long.

V gene TRBV20-1 combines with J gene TRBJ2-5, with D hard to call. Trimming took 5 bases from V and 5 from J, leaving 6 bases between them. Germline CDR1 is DFQATT and CDR2 is SNEGSKA (reference sequence). The CDR3 spans 10 residues. The CDR3 reads CSAELETQYF. The CDR3 DNA reads as TGCAGTGCTGAACTGGAGACCCAGTACTTC.

The chain uses TRBV2 and TRBJ2-2; D not certain. The CDR3 extends over 12 amino acids. V was trimmed by 6 bases and J by 8 bases, leaving 10 bases between them. Germline CDR1 reads SNHLY; CDR2 reads FYNNEI. The CDR3 DNA is TGTGCCAGCAGAGTCGTAGGTGGGGAGCTGTTTTTT. The encoded protein is CASRVVGGELFF. Full variable domain (rest looked up from reference TRBV2 and TRBJ2-2): EPEVTQTPSHQVTQMGQEVILRCVPISNHLYFYWYRQILGQKVEFLVSFYNNEISEKSEIFDDQFSVERPDGSNFTLKIRSTKLEDSAMYFCASRVVGGELFFGEGSRLTVL.

This clone was picked up a small number of times. This chain joins TRBV5-1 and TRBJ1-1; 7 positions match TRBD1. CDR3 size: 13 residues. V dropped 0 bases and J dropped 10; count of bases not matched to a gene: 6. Germline V CDR1 and CDR2: SGHRS, YFSETQ. In nucleotides, the CDR3 is TGCGCCAGCAGCTTGGACAGGGGAAGTGCAGCTTTCTTT. It codes for CASSLDRGSAAFF.